This T cell receptor (beta chain) was identified during a study of blood T cell repertoires in COVID-19. About the study: Researchers got acute and convalescent COVID-19 samples from the United States, Italy and Spain. T cells, B-cell-depleted T cells, or PBMCs supplied cDNA or gDNA.

Trimming at V came to 7 bases and at J to 4 bases, leaving 12 bases not matched to a gene. Germline CDR1 and CDR2: LNHDA and SQIVND (reference sequence). This CDR3 is 15 amino acids long. Authors' analysis steps: Estimation of nucleated cell counts was performed using reference gene primer amplification. The repertoire was sequenced with immunoSEQ multiplex PCR; TCRdb's copy has only in-frame clones and lacks some. That table gives V, J and clone size, and the DNA gave D and trimming. This table has approximately 120,000 clones, roughly 72% appearing once. Sequenced input: peripheral blood. The clonotype originates from a human donor in a cohort sampled during active COVID-19. The chain carries TRBV19 and TRBJ1-1; the match to TRBD1 covers 7 bases. CDR3 DNA sequence: TGTGCCAGTACCCCACCGACAGGGACTGGCACTGAAGCTTTCTTT. As protein: CASTPPTGTGTEAFF.